This T cell receptor (beta chain) stems from a study of T cell responses to AZD1222 COVID-19 vaccine. This CDR3 has 14 residues. In germline, CDR1 is MNHEY, CDR2 SMNVEV (reference sequence). The germline V and J ends were trimmed by 2 bases and 5 bases, with 12 bases remaining between them. Study-wide findings and caveats: Spike-specific TCRs gained breadth and depth after people received two AZD1222 doses. The donor cohort was predominantly white British with a female majority, and clonal diversity may have been underestimated.

With regard to this clone: Its antigen is unidentified.

Assay: immunoSEQ multiplex PCR; the TCRdb copy retains only in-frame clones and omits some. Among tens of thousands of clones listed, approximately 90% were seen once. This material consisted of peripheral blood, taken 28 days after the second AZD1222 dose. This clonotype was sampled from an adult who received the AZD1222 COVID-19 vaccine. The J gene is TRBJ2-5, the V gene TRBV27; D gene uncertain. The CDR3 spells CASSLTRHRETQYF. Written as DNA, the CDR3 is TGTGCCAGCAGTTTAACACGTCATAGGGAGACCCAGTACTTC.